Below are 26 T cell receptor beta chains sequenced from a single sample in a study of a mutant IDH1 vaccine in newly diagnosed glioma. Using immunoSEQ multiplex PCR, the repertoire was profiled, and TCRdb retains in-frame clones only, with some absent. This table holds around 40,000 clones, roughly 84% found once. The antigens of these receptors remain unknown. As to time point: week 11, during vaccination. Mutant IDH1 20-mer peptide, at 300 ug, made up each vaccine dose, with topical imiquimod. Sequencing used PBMCs, obtained from a glioma patient whose treatment included an IDH1 peptide vaccine. These receptors were taken from a man aged 40-50 years with glioma.

The chain carries TRBV19 and TRBJ1-1, with D unresolved. Germline V lookup: CDR1 LNHDA, CDR2 SQIVND (reference sequence). This CDR3 has 15 amino acids. The germline V and J ends were trimmed by 3 bases and 1 base, with 12 bases remaining between them. The CDR3 here is CASSIRRRENTEAFF. CDR3 nucleotide sequence: TGTGCCAGTAGTATTCGAAGACGGGAGAACACTGAAGCTTTCTTT.

This clone was observed once. This sequence joins TRBV5-8 and TRBJ2-5; D remains unclear. The ends were cut back, 4 bases at V and 1 base at J, with 8 bases in the middle. The CDR3 totals 13 residues. Germline lookup yields CDR1 SGHTS and CDR2 YDEGEE. CDR3 bases: TGTGCCAGCAGCCAGTCCAGCCAAGAGACCCAGTACTTC. As protein: CASSQSSQETQYF.

The J gene is TRBJ2-7, the V gene TRBV7-6; a possible D gene is TRBD1 (6 bases). The V end lost 5 bases, the J end lost 3 bases, and 14 bases lay between the germline ends. This CDR3 contains 14 residues. Per germline, CDR1 SGHVS and CDR2 FNYEAQ. For the CDR3, the DNA is TGTGCCAGCAGCGCGACGGGACAAAGCTACGAGCAGTACTTC. Protein product: CASSATGQSYEQYF.

The rearrangement links TRBV9 to TRBJ1-5; D gene ambiguous. V shed 7 bases and J shed 7 bases, with 12 bases lying between them. Per germline, CDR1 SGDLS and CDR2 YYNGEE. This CDR3 has 12 residues. The CDR3 spells CASGESRQPQHF. CDR3 nucleotides: TGTGCCAGCGGAGAATCTAGGCAGCCCCAGCATTTT. Supplemented by reference TRBV9 and TRBJ1-5, the full variable domain reads DSGVTQTPKHLITATGQRVTLRCSPRSGDLSVYWYQQSLDQGLQFLIQYYNGEERAKGNILERFSAQQFPDLHSELNLSSLELGDSALYFCASGESRQPQHFGDGTRLSIL.

The genes are TRBV29-1 and TRBJ2-2; D unresolved. The germline gives CDR1 SQVTM, CDR2 ANQGSEA. The CDR3 sequence is 15 residues long. Trimming took 4 bases from V and 4 from J, leaving 16 bases between them. DNA of the CDR3: TGCAGCGTTGCGGCTCCCGGGCCCCCCACCGGGGAGCTGTTTTTT. It is translated as CSVAAPGPPTGELFF.

The chain uses TRBV2 and TRBJ2-7; maybe TRBD1 (5 bases). Germline V gene data show CDR1 as SNHLY and CDR2 as FYNNEI. The germline V and J ends were trimmed by 7 bases and 6 bases, with 10 bases remaining between them. There are 11 residues in the CDR3. As DNA, the CDR3 is TGTGCCAGCATAAGGGGCGGCGAGCAGTACTTC. Encoded protein: CASIRGGEQYF.

The CDR3 bases are TGTGCCAGCAGGAGACAGGCCTCCTACGAGCAGTACTTC. Its protein product is CASRRQASYEQYF. V is TRBV7-8 and J is TRBJ2-7; D is perhaps TRBD1 (6 bases). Trimming stripped 6 bases from V and 0 bases from J, with 9 bases between. The germline gives CDR1 SGHVS, CDR2 FQNEAQ. The CDR3 sequence is 13 residues long.

The chain uses TRBV5-1 and TRBJ2-7; tentatively, D is TRBD1 (5 bases). The CDR3 covers 13 residues. V lost 2 bases to trimming and J lost 2 bases, with 8 bases between them. Germline CDR1 is SGHRS and CDR2 is YFSETQ. The CDR3 is CASSLPGPYEQYF. Written as DNA, the CDR3 is TGCGCCAGCAGCTTACCAGGGCCCTACGAGCAGTACTTC.

This chain links TRBV15 with TRBJ2-1, with D possibly matching TRBD2 (5 bases). The CDR3 spans 14 residues. Trimming stripped 5 bases from V and 2 bases from J, with 10 bases between. Germline CDR1 and CDR2: LNHNV and YYDKDF (reference sequence). In DNA, the CDR3 is TGTGCCACCAGCCCTGCCGGGACCTACAATGAGCAGTTCTTC. Its protein is CATSPAGTYNEQFF.

The sample holds one count of this clone. The J gene is TRBJ2-2, the V gene TRBV15, with D perhaps TRBD2 (5 bases). V lost 0 bases to trimming and J lost 1 base, with 9 bases between them. Germline V lookup: CDR1 LNHNV, CDR2 YYDKDF (reference sequence). CDR3 length equals 16 residues. The chain's CDR3 is CATSRDYGVNTGELFF. The CDR3 DNA reads TGTGCCACCAGCAGAGATTACGGGGTGAACACCGGGGAGCTGTTTTTT.

The chain links TRBV2 to TRBJ2-5; TRBD2 matches at 7 bases. The germline gives CDR1 SNHLY, CDR2 FYNNEI. The V segment lost 4 bases and the J segment 5 bases; nucleotides outside the gene matches: 7. This CDR3 region has 14 residues. The CDR3 DNA is TGTGCCAGCAGTGTTCGGGGAGGGTATGAGACCCAGTACTTC. Translation gives CASSVRGGYETQYF.

This clone came up once. This rearrangement joins TRBV5-1 to TRBJ1-1; D is unresolved. CDR1 and CDR2 from the germline V gene are SGHRS and YFSETQ. Trimming pared 1 base from V and 0 bases from J, leaving 7 bases between. This CDR3 contains 14 residues. CDR3 sequence: CASSLPTVNTEAFF. DNA for the CDR3: TGCGCCAGCAGCTTGCCGACCGTGAACACTGAAGCTTTCTTT.

The chain uses TRBV5-6 and TRBJ2-7, with a tentative D call TRBD2 (5 bases). Trimming left V 0 bases short and J 6 bases short, with 13 bases between. This CDR3 has 14 amino acids. The germline gives CDR1 SGHDT, CDR2 YYEEEE. The CDR3 coding sequence is TGTGCCAGCAGCTTGGTGGGAGTGCTGGGCGAGCAGTACTTC. Encoded protein: CASSLVGVLGEQYF.

This chain uses TRBV18 with TRBJ2-7; 10 nucleotides align to TRBD1. J lost 4 bases, V lost 3 bases, and 6 bases had no gene match. This CDR3 has 15 amino acids. Germline loops: CDR1 KGHSH, CDR2 LQKENI. CDR3 DNA: TGTGCCAGCTCACCGAAGGGACAGGGGTTGTACGAGCAGTACTTC. Translation gives CASSPKGQGLYEQYF.

The rearrangement joins TRBV7-9 to TRBJ2-1, with D hard to call. Per the germline V gene, CDR1 is SEHNR and CDR2 is FQNEAQ (reference sequence). V shed 1 base and J shed 6 bases, with 7 bases lying between them. This CDR3 contains 13 residues. The CDR3 protein is CASSLVLGNEQFF. CDR3 coding DNA: TGTGCCAGCAGCTTAGTTCTAGGCAATGAGCAGTTCTTC.

The chain couples TRBV25-1 to TRBJ2-7, with TRBD2 as a possible D gene (5 bases). V was cut by 7 bases and J by 3 bases, with 10 bases left in between. The CDR3 covers 12 residues. Germline V gene sequence: CDR1 MGHDK, CDR2 SYGVNS. The chain's CDR3 is CASTGNSYEQYF. The CDR3 nucleotides read TGTGCCAGCACGGGAAACAGCTACGAGCAGTACTTC.

This clone was seen more than once but under ten times. The CDR3, as DNA: TGTGCCAGCAGCTTAGGGGCGGGAGGAGAAGCTGCCAAAAACATTCAGTACTTC. Its translation is CASSLGAGGEAAKNIQYF. V and J are TRBV7-2 and TRBJ2-4; 8 bases map to TRBD2. Germline V gene sequence: CDR1 SGHTA, CDR2 FQGNSA. This CDR3 is 18 amino acids long. J lost 1 base, V lost 1 base, and 9 bases had no gene match.

This chain's CDR3 is CASSMGQNTEAFF. The CDR3 coding sequence is TGTGCCAGTAGTATGGGGCAGAACACTGAAGCTTTCTTT. The chain is built from TRBV19 and TRBJ1-1, with a weak D call TRBD1 (5 bases). The CDR3 runs 13 residues. Looked up from germline, CDR1 is LNHDA and CDR2 is SQIVND (reference sequence). Trimming shortened V by 3 bases and J by 1 base, and 6 bases separated the two germline ends. Together with reference TRBV19 and TRBJ1-1, the CDR3 gives the full variable domain: DGGITQSPKYLFRKEGQNVTLSCEQNLNHDAMYWYRQDPGQGLRLIYYSQIVNDFQKGDIAEGYSVSREKKESFPLTVTSAQKNPTAFYLCASSMGQNTEAFFGQGTRLTVV.

The chain links TRBV5-1 to TRBJ2-3, with 8 bases lining up with TRBD2. The junction had 7 bases not matched to a gene; V was cut back by 7 bases and J by 6 bases. The germline gives CDR1 SGHRS, CDR2 YFSETQ. This CDR3 region has 13 residues. CDR3 sequence reads: CASDRGGMDTQYF. The CDR3 nucleotides read TGCGCCAGCGATCGGGGGGGGATGGATACGCAGTATTTT. Complete variable domain (other parts from reference TRBV5-1 and TRBJ2-3): KAGVTQTPRYLIKTRGQQVTLSCSPISGHRSVSWYQQTPGQGLQFLFEYFSETQRNKGNFPGRFSGRQFSNSRSEMNVSTLELGDSALYLCASDRGGMDTQYFGPGTRLTVL.

The V and J genes are TRBV7-9 and TRBJ1-1, with D possibly being TRBD1 (5 bases). Looked up from germline, CDR1 is SEHNR and CDR2 is FQNEAQ (reference sequence). The V gene lost 5 bases and the J gene lost 1 base, with 8 bases spanning the gap. CDR3 length equals 13 residues. The CDR3 bases are TGTGCCAGCAGCGCTGGGGGGAACACTGAAGCTTTCTTT. Protein product: CASSAGGNTEAFF.

V usage is TRBV15 and J usage is TRBJ2-2, with a weak D call TRBD2 (6 bases). V lost 2 bases, J lost 5 bases, and 12 bases lay in between. From germline, CDR1 is LNHNV and CDR2 YYDKDF (reference sequence). CDR3 length: 15 amino acids. The CDR3 DNA reads TGTGCCACCAGCAGATCTAGCGCGAGTACCGGGGAGCTGTTTTTT. As protein: CATSRSSASTGELFF.

This chain uses TRBV9 with TRBJ2-6, with 7 bases matching TRBD1. The CDR3 runs to 17 residues. The germline gives CDR1 SGDLS, CDR2 YYNGEE. V was pared by 6 bases and J by 4 bases, with 13 bases of the junction left unmatched. The CDR3 here is CASTSGTVGLGANVLTF. For the CDR3, the DNA is TGTGCCAGCACCTCCGGGACAGTCGGGCTGGGGGCCAACGTCCTGACTTTC.

The chain employs TRBV4-1 and TRBJ2-7; 12 positions match TRBD2. Germline CDR1 is MGHRA and CDR2 is YSYEKL. With V trimmed by 2 bases and J by 6 bases, 17 bases remained unmatched. The CDR3 is made up of 19 amino acids. This chain's CDR3 is CASSQLLYPRLAGVSEQYF. Written as DNA, the CDR3 is TGCGCCAGCAGCCAACTCCTGTATCCTCGACTAGCGGGAGTCTCCGAGCAGTACTTC.

This chain links TRBV10-3 with TRBJ1-1, with no clear D. Trimming shortened V by 2 bases and J by 1 base, and 11 bases separated the two germline ends. The germline V gene encodes CDR1 ENHRY and CDR2 SYGVKD. This CDR3 comprises 15 residues. CDR3 sequence: CAISELGRQNTEAFF. In DNA, the CDR3 is TGTGCCATCAGTGAGCTCGGACGGCAGAACACTGAAGCTTTCTTT.

V is TRBV2 and J is TRBJ1-1, with unresolved D. The V and J ends lost 7 bases and 0 bases respectively, with 9 bases between them. The CDR3 spans 13 residues. Germline CDR1 and CDR2: SNHLY and FYNNEI. The chain's CDR3 is CASKGLMNTEAFF. The CDR3 nucleotides read TGTGCCAGCAAGGGCCTCATGAACACTGAAGCTTTCTTT.

The count of this clone is one. J is TRBJ2-6 and V is TRBV15; possibly TRBD1 for D (5 bases). In germline, CDR1 is LNHNV, CDR2 YYDKDF (reference sequence). V gave up 0 bases and J gave up 2 bases, with 8 bases separating them. This CDR3 spans 16 amino acids. CDR3 in DNA: TGTGCCACCAGCAGAGATCAAGGGGCTGGGGCCAACGTCCTGACTTTC. Protein product: CATSRDQGAGANVLTF.